This T cell receptor beta chain was sequenced during a study of shared clonotypes between healthy human individuals (dated by TCRdb to the early 2020s). Looking at the study overall: The cohort included three men and a couple of women between 18 and 49 years of age. Per donor, three plates each were used for CD4 naive and CD4 memory, two for CD8 naive, and one for CD8 memory. To estimate repertoire size and how much clonotypes are shared between individuals, the study performed deep sequencing of blood TCR repertoires from five healthy adults. To increase sequencing depth and limit assay-specific biases, TCR repertoire library preparation and sequencing were carried out by different laboratories using diverse techniques. Per donor, leukapheresis produced somewhere between about 0.85 and 10 billion PBMCs.

CD8 naive samples consisted of CD45RO-negative cells that were positively selected for CCR7, yielding a CD45RA+CCR7+ population without TemRA cells. The donors were healthy, HIV-negative adults who had no recently reported acute infections or vaccinations. Every donor was a Caucasian adult residing in Nashville, Tennessee, USA. Blood was obtained by leukapheresis, after which PBMCs were separated by Ficoll-Histopaque density gradient centrifugation and cryopreserved in liquid nitrogen vapor phase. Analytical flow cytometry was used to check the purity and quantity of every magnetically sorted T cell population. From each sorted fraction, genomic DNA was isolated and quantified by UV absorbance on a Nanodrop 2000c. Using the deep immunoSEQ assay, TCR CDR3 regions were amplified from genomic DNA by multiplex PCR. Extracted genomic DNA from each cell subset was spread evenly across all wells of several immunoSEQ 96-well plates, with each plate serving as a replicate. For sorted subsets, approximately 200 ng of genomic DNA, equivalent to roughly 30,000 T cell genomes, went into each replicate PCR. Purified libraries were quantified with a Qubit 3.0 fluorometer, sized on a Bioanalyzer 2100, and re-quantified with the KAPA Library Quantification kit. A separate single-read 150-cycle Illumina NextSeq 550 flow cell was used to sequence each immunoSEQ 96-well plate. Under the source paper's analysis protocol: Because the immunoSEQ output included only junctional sequences and no quality scores, the filtering could not be the same as the filtering used for full-length reads. Sequences were annotated with PyIR, a Python wrapper for IgBLAST v1.9, using IMGT germline references to assign V/J genes and CDR3. Reads with weak V/J assignments (E-value above 1e-6), missing CDR3, stop codons, out-of-frame junctions, or ambiguous translated residues were removed. V3J clonotypes were defined by identical inferred V gene, J gene, and CDR3 amino acid sequence. Percentage overlap between repertoires was calculated by dividing the number of shared unique clonotypes by the size of the smaller repertoire. RTK rarefaction, the Chao1 estimator, and Recon v2.1 estimates of unobserved clonotypes were used to assess repertoire richness. Generation probabilities for all TCRbeta clonotypes obtained by the gDNA method from a handful of donors were computed using OLGA. In its TCRdb copy, this immuneACCESS table keeps in-frame sequences only and misses some clones. Where compared with another copy, unresolved V genes explain less than half of these, and the others have no known cause. The V and J calls and the clone size are those of that table, but D and trimming were determined from the DNA. The sample table shows 2 million or so clones, and approximately 95% are seen once. Together, the top ten hold around 1.1% of the sample.

The count of this clone is one. Its antigen is currently not known. Nothing much larger sits one base from this clone, and base qualities are not available. What the research found in general, with its limitations: Sampling was restricted to blood, and TCR repertoires in tissue are likely to differ from TCR repertoires in blood. Pairwise subsampling indicated that sequencing depth was expected to affect the degree of clonotype sharing among donors. The small number of donors limited the genetic and exposure-history diversity represented. Estimated clonotype richness was generally larger for naive than for memory subsets. Even with the large sequencing depth, rarefaction of the sorted-subset datasets indicated that sequencing was incomplete. Sharing across several donors was observed for roughly 5.4% of naive CD4, 3% to 3.5% of naive CD8, around 2.5% of memory CD4, and over 0.3% of memory CD8 clonotypes. Higher generation probabilities were observed for clonotypes shared by all four sorted-subset donors than for non-shared clonotypes.

CDR1 and CDR2 (SGHRS, YFSETQ) derive from the germline V gene. Inclusive of the bounding cysteine and phenylalanine, the CDR3 is 16 residues long. CDR3 DNA is the only sequence kept; it has 48 bases, read in frame from the first base. V was cut back by 0 bases and J by 3 bases, leaving a gap of 12 bases between them. Sample: naive CD8+ T cells sorted from blood. Reading the label with the study, this specimen's cell subset or site is: CD45RA+CCR7+. The receptor was isolated from a man aged 18 to 30 in good health. The sequence links TRBV5-1 to TRBJ2-2; TRBD2 is a possible D gene, resting on 5 matching bases. The CDR3 protein is CASSLGWEADTGELFF. The bases are TGCGCCAGCAGCTTGGGGTGGGAAGCGGACACCGGGGAGCTGTTTTTT.